Shown below are 27 T cell receptor beta chains from a single sample sequenced in a study of identifying expanded T cells in peripheral blood. The protocol was immunoSEQ multiplex PCR, while the TCRdb copy is restricted to in-frame clones and leaves out a portion. The sample has over 90,000 clones, roughly 87% seen once; the top ten hold approximately 5.3%. Sequenced sample: blood. The receptors derive from a person aged 18 to 70 in good health.

The chain uses TRBV6-6 and TRBJ1-5; the D is unclear. Trimming removed 5 bases at V and 4 bases at J, with 12 bases between. CDR1 and CDR2 from the germline V gene are MNHNY and SVGAGI (reference sequence). The length of the CDR3 is 14 residues. CDR3 nucleotide sequence: TGTGCCAGCAGTGGGAGGGCGGGGAATCAGCCCCAGCATTTT. This encodes CASSGRAGNQPQHF.

J is TRBJ2-1 and V is TRBV5-1; TRBD2 aligns across 7 bases. The V gene end was trimmed by 0 bases and the J gene end by 9 bases; junction bases not matched to a gene: 15. CDR3 length: 17 amino acids. Germline V gene data show CDR1 as SGHRS and CDR2 as YFSETQ. CDR3 residues: CASSLGTGTIPSGEQFF. CDR3 in DNA: TGCGCCAGCAGCTTGGGGACCGGGACTATCCCCTCAGGTGAGCAGTTCTTC.

The genes are TRBV4-1 and TRBJ2-7; 7 nucleotides match TRBD1. V shed 2 bases and J 6 bases; nucleotides not matched to a gene: 4. Germline values: CDR1 MGHRA, CDR2 YSYEKL. The CDR3 consists of 13 residues. The chain's CDR3 is CASSQSGGREQYF. The CDR3 DNA sequence: TGCGCCAGCAGCCAATCAGGGGGTCGCGAGCAGTACTTC.

The J gene is TRBJ2-7, the V gene TRBV7-2; D might be TRBD2 (5 bases). V dropped 5 bases and J dropped 2 bases, with 16 bases sitting between them. The CDR3 is 15 amino acids. The germline V gene has CDR1 SGHTA and CDR2 FQGNSA. As DNA, the CDR3 is TGTGCCAGCAGCCAACGGGTTAGCGACCCCTACGAGCAGTACTTC. This codes for CASSQRVSDPYEQYF.

This clone has more than one count but fewer than ten. The chain recombines TRBV6-4 with TRBJ2-2, with D hard to call. V lost 6 bases to trimming and J lost 5 bases, with 13 bases between them. Germline loops: CDR1 MRHNA, CDR2 SNTAGT. CDR3 length equals 14 residues. The CDR3 here is CASSKESGTGELFF. Here the CDR3 DNA reads TGTGCCAGCAGCAAGGAATCCGGGACCGGGGAGCTGTTTTTT.

The gene calls are TRBV2 and TRBJ2-7; D is perhaps TRBD1 (5 bases). The CDR3 is 12 amino acids. Germline V lookup: CDR1 SNHLY, CDR2 FYNNEI. V was pared by 8 bases and J by 4 bases, with 12 bases between. CDR3 sequence: CASRQGSYEQYF. In DNA, the CDR3 is TGTGCCAGCCGTCAGGGTAGTTACGAGCAGTACTTC.

The gene calls are TRBV10-3 and TRBJ2-1, with 14 bases lining up with TRBD2. Germline V CDR1 and CDR2: ENHRY, SYGVKD. This CDR3 is 13 amino acids long. The junction had 3 bases not matched to a gene; V was cut back by 7 bases and J by 10 bases. CDR3 in amino acids: CAIKGLAGEEQFF. CDR3 in DNA: TGTGCCATCAAGGGACTAGCGGGAGAAGAGCAGTTCTTC.

The chain is built from TRBV6-5 and TRBJ2-7; unclear D gene. The ends were cut back, 2 bases at V and 0 bases at J, with 11 bases in the middle. Looked up from germline, CDR1 is MNHEY and CDR2 is SVGAGI. This CDR3 is built from 15 residues. The CDR3 sequence is CASSYAPGSSYEQYF. DNA for the CDR3: TGTGCCAGCAGTTACGCCCCCGGCAGCTCCTACGAGCAGTACTTC.

The V gene is TRBV5-1, the J gene TRBJ2-3; 11 positions match TRBD2. Germline CDR1 is SGHRS and CDR2 is YFSETQ. V trimming: 2 bases; J trimming: 3 bases; junction bases outside the gene matches: 5. CDR3 length: 16 amino acids. CDR3 in amino acids: CASSLLAGASTDTQYF. The CDR3 DNA reads TGCGCCAGCAGCTTACTAGCGGGAGCGAGTACAGATACGCAGTATTTT.

V gene TRBV7-2 combines with J gene TRBJ1-3; D may be TRBD1 (5 bases). Germline CDR1 is SGHTA and CDR2 is FQGNSA. The CDR3 consists of 17 residues. Trimming shortened V by 4 bases and J by 0 bases, and 16 bases separated the two germline ends. CDR3 in DNA: TGTGCCAGCAGCTCACTTCCCCGGGGGATCTCTGGAAACACCATATATTTT. This sequence encodes CASSSLPRGISGNTIYF. Full variable domain (rest looked up from reference TRBV7-2 and TRBJ1-3): GAGVSQSPSNKVTEKGKDVELRCDPISGHTALYWYRQSLGQGLEFLIYFQGNSAPDKSGLPSDRFSAERTGGSVSTLTIQRTQQEDSAVYLCASSSLPRGISGNTIYFGEGSWLTVV.

V is TRBV30 and J is TRBJ2-2; 9 bases fit TRBD2. The CDR3 totals 16 residues. V lost 5 bases, J lost 2 bases, and 9 bases stayed unmatched. From germline, CDR1 is GTSNPN and CDR2 SVGIG (reference sequence). The CDR3 sequence is CAWGKSGRHNTGELFF. The CDR3 DNA sequence: TGTGCCTGGGGTAAGAGCGGGAGGCATAACACCGGGGAGCTGTTTTTT.

The chain joins TRBV7-6 to TRBJ1-3, with TRBD1 identical over 8 bases. The CDR3 runs to 14 residues. In germline, CDR1 is SGHVS, CDR2 FNYEAQ. The V and J ends lost 3 bases and 4 bases, in that order; junction bases with no gene match: 2. The CDR3 sequence is CASSFGQGGNTIYF. The CDR3 nucleotides are TGTGCCAGCAGCTTCGGACAGGGAGGAAACACCATATATTTT.

The chain links TRBV7-2 to TRBJ2-7, with 8 bases matching TRBD2. CDR3 size: 14 residues. Germline V gene sequence: CDR1 SGHTA, CDR2 FQGNSA. With V trimmed by 5 bases and J by 4 bases, 7 bases remained unmatched. The CDR3 reads CASSALEREYEQYF. CDR3 in DNA: TGTGCCAGCAGCGCCCTTGAGCGGGAGTACGAGCAGTACTTC.

This clone is classed as medium-sized. The chain recombines TRBV2 with TRBJ2-7; possibly TRBD1 for D (6 bases). In germline, CDR1 is SNHLY, CDR2 FYNNEI. With 6 bases removed from V and 4 bases from J, the gap between germline ends came to 13 bases. The CDR3 runs to 13 residues. CDR3 DNA: TGTGCCAGCAGGGTACAGGGCGCTTACGAGCAGTACTTC. Its protein product is CASRVQGAYEQYF.

This chain connects TRBV10-3 to TRBJ1-2, with 7 bases that match TRBD1. Germline V CDR1 and CDR2: ENHRY, SYGVKD. J lost 2 bases, V lost 7 bases, and 7 bases had no gene match. The CDR3 is made up of 14 amino acids. The CDR3 reads CAITQGQVNYGYTF. The CDR3 region has the DNA TGTGCCATCACCCAAGGACAGGTCAACTATGGCTACACCTTC.

The chain links TRBV2 to TRBJ1-1, with a weak D call TRBD1 (6 bases). The CDR3 length is 14 residues. The germline CDR1 and CDR2 sequences are SNHLY and FYNNEI. V was trimmed by 8 bases and J by 0 bases, leaving 13 bases between them. CDR3 amino acids: CASRLRGLNTEAFF. The CDR3 DNA reads as TGTGCCAGCCGACTCAGGGGACTGAACACTGAAGCTTTCTTT.

This chain joins TRBV11-3 and TRBJ2-7, with 9 nucleotides matching TRBD2. V lost 2 bases, J lost 4 bases, and 6 bases stayed unmatched. Per germline, CDR1 SGHNT and CDR2 YENEEA. The CDR3 is made up of 15 amino acids. The CDR3 DNA follows: TGTGCCAGCAGCTTAAGGGGACTAGCCGTATACGAGCAGTACTTC. Its protein product is CASSLRGLAVYEQYF.

The chain is built from TRBV7-2 and TRBJ1-3; the D is unclear. The germline CDR1 and CDR2 sequences are SGHTA and FQGNSA. The CDR3 covers 16 residues. Trimming cost V 5 bases and J 1 base, with 15 bases left between them. DNA of the CDR3: TGTGCCAGCAGCCCCCAGACCGGGCGTTCTGGAAACACCATATATTTT. Amino acids: CASSPQTGRSGNTIYF.

This clone turned up a few times. CDR3 residues: CASSLSRSQGANEQFF. In DNA, the CDR3 is TGTGCCAGCAGCTTAAGTAGATCACAGGGGGCAAATGAGCAGTTCTTC. V usage is TRBV7-3 and J usage is TRBJ2-1, with 9 positions matching TRBD1. The length of the CDR3 is 16 residues. Germline CDR1 is SGHTA and CDR2 is FQGTGA. Unmatched junction bases numbered 8, after V lost 1 base and J lost 7 bases.

The chain combines TRBV15 with TRBJ1-4; 7 bases agree with TRBD1. After removal of 3 bases from V and 6 bases from J, the junction contained 7 bases not matched to a gene. CDR1 and CDR2 from the germline V gene are LNHNV and YYDKDF (reference sequence). CDR3 size: 15 residues. CDR3 amino acids: CATSRPGQRDEKLFF. The CDR3 DNA sequence: TGTGCCACCAGCAGGCCGGGACAGAGGGATGAAAAACTGTTTTTT.

This rearrangement joins TRBV25-1 to TRBJ1-6; D gene uncertain. V dropped 1 base and J dropped 7 bases, with 2 bases sitting between them. The CDR3 has 12 amino acids. In germline, CDR1 is MGHDK, CDR2 SYGVNS. CDR3 coding DNA: TGTGCCAGCAGTGAATGGAATTCACCCCTCCACTTT. This translates into CASSEWNSPLHF.

V gene TRBV6-1 combines with J gene TRBJ2-4; D is unclear. Germline V CDR1 and CDR2: MNHNS, SASEGT. The V and J ends lost 3 bases and 4 bases respectively, with 4 bases between them. The CDR3 totals 12 residues. The CDR3, as DNA: TGTGCCAGCAGTGACAGGAAAAACATTCAGTACTTC. It translates to CASSDRKNIQYF.

This clone was counted once. The chain has TRBV9 and TRBJ2-2; tentative D call: TRBD1 (5 bases). Germline assignment: CDR1 SGDLS and CDR2 YYNGEE. This CDR3 is built from 15 residues. The germline V and J ends were trimmed by 1 base and 3 bases, with 10 bases remaining between them. The CDR3 is CASSVFRVDTGELFF. The CDR3 DNA reads TGTGCCAGCAGCGTATTCAGGGTCGACACCGGGGAGCTGTTTTTT.

The rearrangement uses TRBV18 and TRBJ1-5; D call uncertain. V was clipped by 4 bases and J by 4 bases, with 5 bases between them. The CDR3 loop spans 12 amino acids. The V gene's germline CDR1 is KGHSH and CDR2 LQKENI. The CDR3 loop is CASSRPNQPQHF. The CDR3 DNA reads as TGTGCCAGCTCACGGCCAAATCAGCCCCAGCATTTT.

The genes are TRBV25-1 and TRBJ2-5, with 9 bases identical to TRBD2. Germline V lookup: CDR1 MGHDK, CDR2 SYGVNS. The V segment lost 5 bases and the J segment 3 bases; nucleotides outside the gene matches: 10. This CDR3 region has 16 residues. CDR3 loop: CASSLASGEMEETQYF. CDR3 DNA sequence: TGTGCCAGCAGTTTGGCTAGCGGGGAAATGGAAGAGACCCAGTACTTC.

The CDR3 DNA follows: TGCAGCGTCGCCCTACAGGGTGACACTGAAGCTTTCTTT. Translated: CSVALQGDTEAFF. The V gene is TRBV29-1, the J gene TRBJ1-1, with D possibly TRBD1 on 6 matching bases. Trimming removed 6 bases from V and 3 bases from J, with 14 bases in between. CDR3 length: 13 amino acids. Germline V gives CDR1 SQVTM, CDR2 ANQGSEA.

The chain links TRBV5-1 to TRBJ1-1; D is unresolved. The CDR3 is made up of 14 amino acids. V dropped 3 bases and J dropped 0 bases, with 9 bases sitting between them. Germline CDR1 and CDR2: SGHRS and YFSETQ. CDR3 sequence: CASSWAELNTEAFF. As DNA, the CDR3 is TGCGCCAGCAGCTGGGCTGAACTGAACACTGAAGCTTTCTTT. The full variable domain, with the rest looked up from reference TRBV5-1 and TRBJ1-1, is KAGVTQTPRYLIKTRGQQVTLSCSPISGHRSVSWYQQTPGQGLQFLFEYFSETQRNKGNFPGRFSGRQFSNSRSEMNVSTLELGDSALYLCASSWAELNTEAFFGQGTRLTVV.